This is a list of T cell receptor beta chains from one sample in a study of cytomegalovirus exposure and HLA in healthy donors. Sequencing was performed with immunoSEQ multiplex PCR; in TCRdb, only in-frame clones are kept and a portion is missing. Of some 200,000 clones in the sample, 84% are singletons; the top ten hold around 2.8%. The sample taken for sequencing was PBMCs. These receptor sequences come from a woman aged 50 to 60 in good health and CMV-seropositive. Both conserved end residues are part of each CDR3. A D gene is named only where the DNA matches it firmly. Clone sizes are given selectively: once, few, many, or a class where the clone is expanded.

DNA | CDR3 | J | V | size | D
TGTGCCAGCATGAGAGGACAGACAAGCTCCTATAATTCACCCCTCCACTTT | CASMRGQTSSYNSPLHF | TRBJ1-6 | TRBV2 | NA | NA
TGTGCCATCAGAGGGACAGGGGATGAAAAACTGTTTTTT | CAIRGTGDEKLFF | TRBJ1-4 | TRBV10-3 | NA | TRBD1
TGTGCCAGTAGCAAACAGGATCAGCCCCAGCATTTT | CASSKQDQPQHF | TRBJ1-5 | TRBV19 | few | NA
TGTGCCAGTAGTAAATCGGTTACCTCCTACAATGAGCAGTTCTTC | CASSKSVTSYNEQFF | TRBJ2-1 | TRBV19 | NA | NA
TGTGCCAGCAGCGAGGGACAGGGGGCCTCTGGAAACACCATATATTTT | CASSEGQGASGNTIYF | TRBJ1-3 | TRBV5-4 | NA | TRBD1
TGCGCCAGCAGTGAGTCGTTCGGGAGGAATGAGCAGTTCTTC | CASSESFGRNEQFF | TRBJ2-1 | TRBV10-1 | NA | TRBD2
TGTGCCAGCAGCCAATTGCCCCCGGGACAGGGGCTCGATTCACCCCTCCACTTT | CASSQLPPGQGLDSPLHF | TRBJ1-6 | TRBV14 | NA | TRBD1
TGCAGCGTTGGAGACAGGGGGACCTACAATGAGCAGTTCTTC | CSVGDRGTYNEQFF | TRBJ2-1 | TRBV29-1 | NA | TRBD1
TGTGCCAGTACCCAAGGACAGGGGGCCTCCAGTGAGCAGTTCTTC | CASTQGQGASSEQFF | TRBJ2-1 | TRBV19 | NA | TRBD1
TGTGCCAGTAGCCCGACAGGGCGAGCTGAAGAACTGTTTTTT | CASSPTGRAEELFF | TRBJ1-4 | TRBV19 | NA | TRBD1
TGTGCCAGCAGCTTAGGAGGGGGAGGGGAAAAACTGTTTTTT | CASSLGGGGEKLFF | TRBJ1-4 | TRBV7-3 | NA | NA
TGTGCCAGCAGCTTGTCACAGGAGAATTCACCCCTCCACTTT | CASSLSQENSPLHF | TRBJ1-6 | TRBV11-2 | NA | NA
TGTGCCAGCAGAAATACTCGTAGAAAAAAAGAGACCCAGTACTTC | CASRNTRRKKETQYF | TRBJ2-5 | TRBV21-1 | NA | NA
TGTGCCAGCAGCCGACTAGCGGGGGACCCCTACGAGCAGTACTTC | CASSRLAGDPYEQYF | TRBJ2-7 | TRBV6-5 | NA | TRBD2
TGTGCCAGCAGCGGGGACAGGGGGCGGGGCACTGAAGCTTTCTTT | CASSGDRGRGTEAFF | TRBJ1-1 | TRBV2 | NA | TRBD1
TGTGCCAGCAGCATTGGACAGGGTTATAATTCACCCCTCCACTTT | CASSIGQGYNSPLHF | TRBJ1-6 | TRBV7-8 | NA | TRBD1
TGCGCCAGCAGCCCCCGGACAGGGGGGAACACTGAAGCTTTCTTT | CASSPRTGGNTEAFF | TRBJ1-1 | TRBV5-1 | NA | TRBD1
TGTGCCAGTAGTGGGACAGGGACCTCGAACACTGAAGCTTTCTTT | CASSGTGTSNTEAFF | TRBJ1-1 | TRBV19 | NA | TRBD1
TGCGCCAGCAGCCGGGACAGTTTGAACACTGAAGCTTTCTTT | CASSRDSLNTEAFF | TRBJ1-1 | TRBV5-1 | NA | TRBD1
TGCGCCAGCAGCCAAGATGAGTGGGACAGGGTTAGGCGGTACTTC | CASSQDEWDRVRRYF | TRBJ2-5 | TRBV4-3 | NA | TRBD1
TGTGCCAGCAGTTCGGGTCAGGGTGGTGAAAAACTGTTTTTT | CASSSGQGGEKLFF | TRBJ1-4 | TRBV6-1 | NA | NA
TGTGCCAGTAGTCCCAAGGGACAGGGATACCACGAGCAGTACTTC | CASSPKGQGYHEQYF | TRBJ2-7 | TRBV19 | NA | TRBD1
TGTGCCAGCAGCCTGGGGGGACGGGACGATACGCAGTATTTT | CASSLGGRDDTQYF | TRBJ2-3 | TRBV7-9 | NA | NA
TGCGCCAGCAGCTTGTCAGGGGTTAGCAATCAGCCCCAGCATTTT | CASSLSGVSNQPQHF | TRBJ1-5 | TRBV5-1 | once | NA
TGTGCCAGCAGTGAACACAGGGACAATGAGCAGTTCTTC | CASSEHRDNEQFF | TRBJ2-1 | TRBV6-1 | NA | NA
TGTGCCAGCAGCCGCATGGGGGGACCCACAGATACGCAGTATTTT | CASSRMGGPTDTQYF | TRBJ2-3 | TRBV9 | NA | NA
TGTGCCAGCAGCCCCCTGGTCGGGGGGGCAAGGGAGACCCAGTACTTC | CASSPLVGGARETQYF | TRBJ2-5 | TRBV11-2 | NA | TRBD2
TGCGCCAGCAGCTTGGGGACAGGGGATAGCAATCAGCCCCAGCATTTT | CASSLGTGDSNQPQHF | TRBJ1-5 | TRBV5-1 | NA | TRBD1
TGCGCCAGCAGCTCGAGGCCCGGGGGGGGCGATGGCTACACCTTC | CASSSRPGGGDGYTF | TRBJ1-2 | TRBV5-1 | NA | NA
TGTGCCTGGAGTGTACTGAGCTCTGGAAACACCATATATTTT | CAWSVLSSGNTIYF | TRBJ1-3 | TRBV30 | once | NA
TGTGCCAGCAGCCAGGGGAATCAGCCCCAGCATTTT | CASSQGNQPQHF | TRBJ1-5 | TRBV7-9 | NA | NA
TGTGCCAGCAGCGAACAGGGCGTCGCGTCCTATAATTCACCCCTCCACTTT | CASSEQGVASYNSPLHF | TRBJ1-6 | TRBV9 | once | NA
TGTGCCAGCTCAGCACAGGGAAACAATCAGCCCCAGCATTTT | CASSAQGNNQPQHF | TRBJ1-5 | TRBV7-9 | few | NA
TGTGCCTGGAGTCTTCAGGGGGCCGGTGCAGATACGCAGTATTTT | CAWSLQGAGADTQYF | TRBJ2-3 | TRBV30 | once | TRBD1
TGTGCCAGCAGTTCGGACAGGGGTCCCTATGGCTACACCTTC | CASSSDRGPYGYTF | TRBJ1-2 | TRBV7-2 | NA | TRBD1
TGTGCCAGCAGCTATGGAGTCCGGGGGAACACCATATATTTT | CASSYGVRGNTIYF | TRBJ1-3 | TRBV5-6 | NA | NA
TGTGCCAGCTCACCACAGACAGGACTCTATGGCTACACCTTC | CASSPQTGLYGYTF | TRBJ1-2 | TRBV18 | NA | NA
TGTGCCAGCAGCCAAGTACCAGGGGGTAGCTATGGCTACACCTTC | CASSQVPGGSYGYTF | TRBJ1-2 | TRBV14 | NA | TRBD1
TGTGCCAGCAGTTTTAGCAACTCCTACGAGCAGTACTTC | CASSFSNSYEQYF | TRBJ2-7 | TRBV27 | NA | NA
TGTGCCAGCAGTTTCGGGCAGGGGGAATATACGCAGTATTTT | CASSFGQGEYTQYF | TRBJ2-3 | TRBV6-1 | NA | TRBD1
TGTGCCAGCAGCCGGACAGGGGGACCCACTGAAGCTTTCTTT | CASSRTGGPTEAFF | TRBJ1-1 | TRBV6-5 | NA | TRBD1
TGTGCCAGCAGCGCTATAGCGGGGGCCTCCTACGAGCAGTACTTC | CASSAIAGASYEQYF | TRBJ2-7 | TRBV7-9 | NA | TRBD2
TGTGCCAGCAGCTTAGTCCCATCGGGGGGGACAGGGGGCTCCGAGCAGTACTTC | CASSLVPSGGTGGSEQYF | TRBJ2-7 | TRBV7-8 | NA | TRBD1
TGTGCCATCAGTGAACAACTAGCGGACAATGAGCAGTTCTTC | CAISEQLADNEQFF | TRBJ2-1 | TRBV10-3 | NA | TRBD2
TGTGCCAGCAGCTTAACAGGGGGCGACGAGCAGTACTTC | CASSLTGGDEQYF | TRBJ2-7 | TRBV11-3 | NA | TRBD1
TGCGCCAGCGCGATGATGGGGGCCCAAGAAAAACTGTTTTTT | CASAMMGAQEKLFF | TRBJ1-4 | TRBV5-1 | NA | NA
TGTGCCAGCAGCTTGCAGCGGGGGGATTACGAGCAGTACTTC | CASSLQRGDYEQYF | TRBJ2-7 | TRBV7-2 | NA | TRBD2
TGTGCCAGCAGTTCCAGCGGGGAGGGCACCGGGGAGCTGTTTTTT | CASSSSGEGTGELFF | TRBJ2-2 | TRBV6-5 | NA | TRBD2